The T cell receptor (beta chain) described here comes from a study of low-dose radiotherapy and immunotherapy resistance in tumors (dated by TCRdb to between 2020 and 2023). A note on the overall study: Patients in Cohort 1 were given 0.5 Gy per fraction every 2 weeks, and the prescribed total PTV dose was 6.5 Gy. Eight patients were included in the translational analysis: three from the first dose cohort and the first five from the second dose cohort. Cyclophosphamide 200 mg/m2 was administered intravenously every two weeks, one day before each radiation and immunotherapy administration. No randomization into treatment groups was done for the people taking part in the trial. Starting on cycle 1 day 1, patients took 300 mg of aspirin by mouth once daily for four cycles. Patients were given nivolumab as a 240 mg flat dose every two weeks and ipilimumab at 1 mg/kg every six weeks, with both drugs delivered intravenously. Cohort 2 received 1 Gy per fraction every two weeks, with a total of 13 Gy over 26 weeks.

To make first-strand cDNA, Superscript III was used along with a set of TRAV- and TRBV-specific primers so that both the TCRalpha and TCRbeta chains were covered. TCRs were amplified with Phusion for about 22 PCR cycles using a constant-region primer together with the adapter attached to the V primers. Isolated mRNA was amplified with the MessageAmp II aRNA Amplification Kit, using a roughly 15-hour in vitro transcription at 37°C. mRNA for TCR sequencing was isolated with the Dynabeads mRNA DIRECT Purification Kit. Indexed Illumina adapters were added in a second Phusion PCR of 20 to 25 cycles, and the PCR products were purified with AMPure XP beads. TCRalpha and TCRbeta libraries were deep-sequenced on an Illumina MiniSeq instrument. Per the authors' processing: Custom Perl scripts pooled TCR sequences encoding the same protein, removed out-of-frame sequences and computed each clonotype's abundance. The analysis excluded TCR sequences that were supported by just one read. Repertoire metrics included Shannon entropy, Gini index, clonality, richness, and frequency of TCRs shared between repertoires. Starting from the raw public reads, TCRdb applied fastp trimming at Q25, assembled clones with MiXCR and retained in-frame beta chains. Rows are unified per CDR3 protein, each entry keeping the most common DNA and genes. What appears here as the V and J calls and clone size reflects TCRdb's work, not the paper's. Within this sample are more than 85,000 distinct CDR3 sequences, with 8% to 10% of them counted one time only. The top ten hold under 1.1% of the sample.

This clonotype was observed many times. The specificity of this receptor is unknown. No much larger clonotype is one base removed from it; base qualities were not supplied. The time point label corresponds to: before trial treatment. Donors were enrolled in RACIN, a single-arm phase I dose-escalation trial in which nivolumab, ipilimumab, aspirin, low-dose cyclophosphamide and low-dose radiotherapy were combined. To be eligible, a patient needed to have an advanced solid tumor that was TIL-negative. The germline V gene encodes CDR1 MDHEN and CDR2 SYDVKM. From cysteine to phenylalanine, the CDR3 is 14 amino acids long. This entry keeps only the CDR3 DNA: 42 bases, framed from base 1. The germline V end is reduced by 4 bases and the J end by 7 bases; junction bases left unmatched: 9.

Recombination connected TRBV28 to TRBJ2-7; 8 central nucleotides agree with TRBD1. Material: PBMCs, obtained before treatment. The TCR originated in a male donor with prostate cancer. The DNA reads TGTGCCAGCAGTTGGGACAGGAGGACGAAGGAGCAGTACTTC. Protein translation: CASSWDRRTKEQYF.